Shown below are 10 T cell receptor beta chains from a single sample sequenced in a study of control samples from healthy donors and cancer patients. The repertoire was sequenced with immunoSEQ multiplex PCR; TCRdb's copy has only in-frame clones and lacks some. The sample includes some 95,000 clones, almost 90% of them seen just once. Sequencing input: blood. These receptors were taken from a man aged 25-45 years in good health.

The V gene is TRBV9, the J gene TRBJ2-1; 8 bases line up with TRBD2. The V gene end was trimmed by 4 bases and the J gene end by 9 bases; junction bases not matched to a gene: 12. The CDR3 is 15 residues long. The V gene's germline CDR1 is SGDLS and CDR2 YYNGEE. The CDR3 DNA is TGTGCCAGCAGCTCCGGGACTAGTTATATCAGTGAGCAGTTCTTC. Protein: CASSSGTSYISEQFF.

The chain combines TRBV12-3 or TRBV12-4 with TRBJ1-1; TRBD1 aligns across 9 bases. The CDR3 contains 13 residues. V shed 6 bases and J 4 bases; nucleotides not matched to a gene: 3. For the CDR3, the DNA is TGTGCCAGCAGGGGGACAGGGTCCACTGAAGCTTTCTTT. Its translation: CASRGTGSTEAFF.

This clone was detected only once. CDR3 DNA: TGTGCCAGCAGCTTAGCGGGTCAGACCCAATACGAGCAGTACTTC. Protein sequence: CASSLAGQTQYEQYF. This chain joins TRBV7-2 and TRBJ2-7; D unresolved. Germline V gene lookup returns CDR1 SGHTA and CDR2 FQGNSA. Trimming removed 0 bases at V and 4 bases at J, with 13 bases between. The CDR3 has 15 amino acids.

This chain uses TRBV15 with TRBJ2-2; D remains ambiguous. V was cut by 0 bases and J by 7 bases, with 9 bases left in between. The CDR3 is made up of 14 amino acids. CDR1 LNHNV and CDR2 YYDKDF come from the germline V gene (reference sequence). The DNA for the CDR3 is TGTGCCACCAGCAGAGATCGTACAGTCGGGGAGCTGTTTTTT. Translation: CATSRDRTVGELFF.

The rearrangement links TRBV6-2 or TRBV6-3 to TRBJ2-7; D is possibly TRBD2 (6 bases). This CDR3 comprises 14 residues. V gave up 5 bases and J gave up 1 base, with 12 bases separating them. Germline CDR1 is MNHEY and CDR2 is SVGEGT. In nucleotides, the CDR3 is TGTGCCAGCAGTCGGGGGACTTTATCCTACGAGCAGTACTTC. This translates into CASSRGTLSYEQYF.

This sequence joins TRBV5-1 and TRBJ1-2; 9 bases agree with TRBD1. Trimming took 1 base from V and 6 from J; bases not matched to a gene: 1. This CDR3 is built from 13 residues. CDR1 is SGHRS, CDR2 YFSETQ, per germline. The CDR3 loop is CASSLTGGDGYTF. The CDR3 coding sequence is TGCGCCAGCAGCTTGACAGGGGGCGATGGCTACACCTTC. The whole variable domain, filled in from reference TRBV5-1 and TRBJ1-2, reads KAGVTQTPRYLIKTRGQQVTLSCSPISGHRSVSWYQQTPGQGLQFLFEYFSETQRNKGNFPGRFSGRQFSNSRSEMNVSTLELGDSALYLCASSLTGGDGYTFGSGTRLTVV.

This rearrangement joins TRBV6-6 to TRBJ1-2, with 8 nucleotides matching TRBD1. This CDR3 has 14 residues. V lost 2 bases to trimming and J lost 5 bases; unmatched junction nucleotides: 4. Germline V gene sequence: CDR1 MNHNY, CDR2 SVGAGI (reference sequence). The CDR3 is CASSYQGANYGYTF. CDR3 bases: TGTGCCAGCAGTTACCAGGGGGCAAATTATGGCTACACCTTC.

The chain combines TRBV24-1 with TRBJ1-1, with no clear D. Looked up from germline, CDR1 is KGHDR and CDR2 is SFDVKD. V lost 5 bases to trimming and J lost 2 bases, with 8 bases between them. This CDR3 region has 13 residues. In nucleotides, the CDR3 is TGTGCCACCAGTGTGGGGTTTAACACTGAAGCTTTCTTT. It yields the protein CATSVGFNTEAFF.

The chain joins TRBV7-3 to TRBJ2-2; D gene uncertain. Germline V gene lookup returns CDR1 SGHTA and CDR2 FQGTGA. Trimming took 5 bases from V and 3 from J, leaving 7 bases between them. CDR3 length: 13 amino acids. The CDR3 region is CASSQSYTGELFF. The DNA of the CDR3 is TGTGCCAGCAGCCAAAGCTACACCGGGGAGCTGTTTTTT.

The chain joins TRBV19 to TRBJ2-2; D is unclear. Trimming left V 3 bases short and J 1 base short, with 9 bases between. The germline CDR1 and CDR2 sequences are LNHDA and SQIVND (reference sequence). The CDR3 loop spans 15 amino acids. The DNA for the CDR3 is TGTGCCAGTAGTATTCGGGCAGTGAACACCGGGGAGCTGTTTTTT. As protein: CASSIRAVNTGELFF.